This entry lists 14 T cell receptor beta chains sequenced from one sample in a study of blood T cell repertoires in COVID-19. The table came from immunoSEQ multiplex PCR; TCRdb's copy has only in-frame clones and leaves some out. The sample lists under 250,000 clones; approximately 84% were seen once. Material for sequencing was peripheral blood. These receptors all stem from a man aged 45-60 years with COVID-19, enrolled during active disease.

This clone was counted a single time. The chain couples TRBV10-3 to TRBJ1-1, with D hard to call. V was pared by 0 bases and J by 6 bases, with 17 bases between. The germline CDR1 and CDR2 sequences are ENHRY and SYGVKD. The CDR3 spans 16 residues. CDR3 sequence: CAISESTRRSVPEAFF. The CDR3 DNA is TGTGCCATCAGTGAGTCGACTCGGCGGAGCGTACCTGAAGCTTTCTTT.

The chain has TRBV7-6 and TRBJ2-1; TRBD2 agrees at 11 bases. The CDR3 loop spans 15 amino acids. J was trimmed by 7 bases and V by 4 bases; bases with no gene match: 6. Germline V gives CDR1 SGHVS, CDR2 FNYEAQ. CDR3 protein: CASSSWTSGLNEQFF. CDR3 DNA: TGTGCCAGCAGCTCTTGGACTAGCGGGTTGAATGAGCAGTTCTTC.

The chain combines TRBV6-4 with TRBJ2-3; 8 bases map to TRBD2. V shed 0 bases, J shed 11 bases, and the junction held 7 bases outside the gene matches. This CDR3 comprises 14 residues. The germline gives CDR1 MRHNA, CDR2 SNTAGT. CDR3 region: CASSDSFAAGGQYF. CDR3 nucleotides: TGTGCCAGCAGTGACTCTTTTGCGGCGGGAGGGCAGTATTTT.

The CDR3 bases are TGTGCCAGCAGTTTAAACAGGGTGGCCTATGGCTACACCTTC. Its translation is CASSLNRVAYGYTF. The chain links TRBV27 to TRBJ1-2; D is possibly TRBD1 (6 bases). V was trimmed by 2 bases and J by 4 bases, leaving 11 bases between them. The CDR3 is made up of 14 amino acids. CDR1 and CDR2 (germline): MNHEY, SMNVEV (reference sequence).

The chain joins TRBV3-1 (or the pseudogene TRBV3-2) to TRBJ1-2; TRBD1 is a possible D gene (6 bases). V lost 2 bases to trimming and J lost 0 bases, with 10 bases between them. Germline CDR1 is LGHDT and CDR2 is YNNKEL (reference sequence). The CDR3 totals 15 residues. The chain's CDR3 is CASSQRDIPNYGYTF. The DNA for the CDR3 is TGTGCCAGCAGCCAACGGGACATCCCTAACTATGGCTACACCTTC.

The rearrangement joins TRBV7-9 to TRBJ2-7; 7 nucleotides agree with TRBD1. The germline V gene has CDR1 SEHNR and CDR2 FQNEAQ (reference sequence). The CDR3 extends over 15 amino acids. Trimming removed 2 bases from V and 1 base from J; junction bases left unmatched: 5. CDR3 sequence (DNA): TGTGCCAGCAGCTTAATGTCAGGGGGATCCTACGAGCAGTACTTC. Its translation is CASSLMSGGSYEQYF.

The V call is TRBV4-2, the J call TRBJ1-5; no clear D gene. The V and J ends lost 6 bases and 0 bases respectively, with 9 bases between them. This CDR3 is built from 14 residues. Germline V gene sequence: CDR1 LGHNA, CDR2 YNFKEQ. CDR3 protein: CASRKGDSNQPQHF. In DNA form, the CDR3 reads TGTGCCAGCAGGAAAGGAGATAGCAATCAGCCCCAGCATTTT.

The rearrangement links TRBV24-1 to TRBJ2-7; 7 nucleotides align to TRBD1. The V segment lost 2 bases and the J segment 7 bases; nucleotides outside the gene matches: 4. Germline V gives CDR1 KGHDR, CDR2 SFDVKD. The CDR3 extends over 13 amino acids. DNA for the CDR3: TGTGCCACCAGTGATTCAGCACAGGGGGAGCAGTACTTC. It is translated as CATSDSAQGEQYF.

The chain recombines TRBV7-2 with TRBJ2-7; 11 bases align to TRBD2. The CDR3 is made up of 14 amino acids. Germline values: CDR1 SGHTA, CDR2 FQGNSA. J gave up 6 bases and V 5 bases, and 6 bases lay outside the gene matches. CDR3 sequence reads: CASSRLTSGSEQYF. Here the CDR3 DNA reads TGTGCCAGCAGCAGACTTACTAGCGGGAGCGAGCAGTACTTC.

The CDR3 DNA is TGTGCCAGCAGAGGGGGGGGCGCGGAGACCCAGTACTTC. Translating gives CASRGGGAETQYF. The V call is TRBV3-1 (or the pseudogene TRBV3-2), the J call TRBJ2-5; a weak D match, TRBD2 (7 bases). This CDR3 has 13 amino acids. Trimming took 6 bases from V and 5 from J, leaving 13 bases between them. Per the germline V gene, CDR1 is LGHDT and CDR2 is YNNKEL (reference sequence).

The V and J genes are TRBV28 and TRBJ1-3; D gene unclear. Trimming took off 2 bases at V and 3 bases at J, with 5 bases between the two ends. The CDR3 spans 13 residues. Germline loops: CDR1 MDHEN, CDR2 SYDVKM. The CDR3, as DNA: TGTGCCAGCAGTTTACAGATTGGAAACACCATATATTTT. Translated: CASSLQIGNTIYF.

CDR3 region: CASSVEISGHSYNEQFF. CDR3 bases: TGTGCCAGCAGCGTAGAAATTAGCGGGCACTCCTACAATGAGCAGTTCTTC. The rearrangement links TRBV9 to TRBJ2-1, with 7 positions matching TRBD2. V was clipped by 0 bases and J by 0 bases; unmatched bases: 6. Germline V gives CDR1 SGDLS, CDR2 YYNGEE. The CDR3 totals 17 residues.

The chain carries TRBV3-1 (or the pseudogene TRBV3-2) and TRBJ2-7; 7 bases fit TRBD2. This CDR3 spans 14 amino acids. V dropped 4 bases and J dropped 2; count of bases not matched to a gene: 5. CDR1 is LGHDT, CDR2 YNNKEL, per germline (reference sequence). CDR3 nucleotides: TGTGCCAGCAGCCCCACTAGCGTCCCCTACGAGCAGTACTTC. It translates to CASSPTSVPYEQYF.

The rearrangement joins TRBV6-2 or TRBV6-3 to TRBJ1-1; 9 nucleotides line up with TRBD1. Unmatched junction bases numbered 10, after V lost 2 bases and J lost 0 bases. Germline V CDR1 and CDR2: MNHEY, SVGEGT. There are 18 residues in the CDR3. In nucleotides, the CDR3 is TGTGCCAGCAGTTACAGCCCCTTGGGACAGGGCATGAACACTGAAGCTTTCTTT. This translates into CASSYSPLGQGMNTEAFF.